A selection of T cell receptor beta chains follows, all from one sample in a study of blood T cell repertoires in COVID-19. TCRdb's copy holds only in-frame clones and misses some; the assay was immunoSEQ multiplex PCR. The sample has about 380,000 clones; roughly four fifths are singletons. Sequencing was done on a sample of peripheral blood. The receptor set was obtained from a human donor with acute or convalescent COVID-19. The donor label of this sample is uncertain. CDR3s include the opening cysteine and the closing phenylalanine or tryptophan. The size field is filled for only some rows; it gives once, few, many or a size class.

cdr3_length j_call clone_size v_call cdr3_aa
18 TRBJ2-3 . TRBV3-1/TRBV3-2 CASSQSHFRASGTDTQYF
15 TRBJ1-1 . TRBV3-1/TRBV3-2 CASSQDIGVNTEAFF
17 TRBJ1-1 . TRBV7-9 CASSTLTSGRKNTEAFF
15 TRBJ1-1 . TRBV7-8 CASSRGQNLNTEAFF
16 TRBJ1-3 . TRBV18 CASSPLIQGSGNTIYF
15 TRBJ1-3 few TRBV30 CAWSVIVGRGNTIYF
15 TRBJ1-6 . TRBV28 CASRASGGANSPLHF
15 TRBJ1-5 . TRBV7-9 CASSLAGASNQPQHF
13 TRBJ2-2 . TRBV29-1 CSVEAGGTGELFF
16 TRBJ1-6 . TRBV9 CASPRRGFGRWSPLHF
17 TRBJ2-5 few TRBV4-2 CASSQDLQRAGGETQYF
15 TRBJ2-6 . TRBV6-5 CASRPDSSGANVLTF
13 TRBJ1-5 . TRBV6-6 CASRLTGDQSQHF
15 TRBJ2-1 . TRBV3-1/TRBV3-2 CASSQGTLPGDEQFF
15 TRBJ1-4 . TRBV5-1 CASSNQGLSSEKLFF
16 TRBJ2-7 few TRBV19 CASSDRGGAMSYEQYF
13 TRBJ1-3 once TRBV5-6 CASRQISGNTIYF
15 TRBJ2-2 . TRBV28 CASSSTVRGKGELFF
16 TRBJ2-1 few TRBV11-2 CASTHRRGALIDEQFF
18 TRBJ2-2 . TRBV21-1 CASSKLTGLGSDGGELFF
13 TRBJ1-2 once TRBV6-5 CASSLTDSYGYTF
15 TRBJ2-1 once TRBV2 CASSEEQGVVDEQFF
14 TRBJ1-2 . TRBV3-1/TRBV3-2 CASSHGVGDYGYTF
13 TRBJ2-7 once TRBV6-5 CASSRLGSNEQYF
13 TRBJ2-3 . TRBV6-6 CASSYTETDTQYF
16 TRBJ1-2 few TRBV6-5 CASSYSGTGVVYGYTF
15 TRBJ1-6 . TRBV11-2 CASSQYTGSYSPLHF
13 TRBJ2-1 . TRBV12-3/TRBV12-4 CASRMERGGEQFF
15 TRBJ1-4 . TRBV2 CASSETRGLYEKLFF
11 TRBJ2-1 . TRBV30 CAWSYYGEQFF
15 TRBJ1-5 . TRBV18 CASSPLGTGNQPQHF
14 TRBJ1-4 once TRBV7-2 CASSLAGLREKLFF
14 TRBJ2-3 few TRBV28 CASIGEYNTDTQYF
15 TRBJ2-2 . TRBV5-1 CASSLDGGPGGELFF
13 TRBJ2-3 . TRBV27 CASRDRGEDTQYF
16 TRBJ2-7 . TRBV3-1/TRBV3-2 CASSQEGGQGFAEQYF
12 TRBJ1-2 . TRBV30 CAWAMTGLVHTF
17 TRBJ2-1 once TRBV4-1 CASSQAPLAGGYNEQFF
13 TRBJ1-2 once TRBV10-3 CAISGGTNYGYTF
15 TRBJ1-5 . TRBV2 CASSALGALGQPQHF
13 TRBJ1-1 . TRBV19 CASSIQVKGEAFF
14 TRBJ1-4 . TRBV28 CASSRPVSREKLFF
15 TRBJ2-2 . TRBV7-2 CASSLQGLGTGELFF
14 TRBJ2-2 . TRBV5-6 CASSLAGGIGELFF
12 TRBJ1-1 . TRBV11-2 CASSLARTEAFF
11 TRBJ2-2 . TRBV19 CASAAPGELFF
14 TRBJ2-5 . TRBV3-1/TRBV3-2 CASSQSLAQETQYF
15 TRBJ2-7 few TRBV5-1 CASSLAAGSAYEQYF